These 23 T cell receptor beta chains came from one sample sequenced in a study of blood T cells in healthy people across ages. Using a J-beta primer mix together with a sample-barcoded 5' primer, a second PCR was run for roughly 7 to 12 cycles. One entry per CDR3 protein, called by TCRdb with MiXCR from the 5' RACE reads. The sample has almost 800,000 distinct CDR3 sequences, 58% seen once; the top ten hold around 22%. The sample consisted of blood. These receptors were taken from a man aged 30 to 39 in good health.

The chain has TRBV4-3 and TRBJ2-7; TRBD2 matches 11 bases. The CDR3 spans 16 residues. Germline CDR1 reads LGHNA; CDR2 reads YSLEER. The V segment lost 2 bases and the J segment 0 bases; nucleotides outside the gene matches: 3. This CDR3 is CASSQTTSGTSYEQYF. CDR3 in DNA: TGCGCCAGCAGCCAAACGACTAGCGGGACCTCCTACGAGCAGTACTTC.

The chain uses TRBV6-1 and TRBJ2-5; TRBD2 aligns across 12 bases. Germline loops: CDR1 MNHNS, CDR2 SASEGT. The CDR3 runs to 17 residues. V shed 3 bases and J 1 base; nucleotides not matched to a gene: 6. CDR3 sequence (DNA): TGTGCCAGCAGTGAGGCTAGCGGGAGGGTACGCCAAGAGACCCAGTACTTC. The encoded protein is CASSEASGRVRQETQYF.

The chain links TRBV4-2 to TRBJ2-1, with D perhaps TRBD2 (5 bases). V was shortened by 4 bases and J by 0 bases, with 25 bases between the two germline ends. The CDR3 runs 20 residues. Per the germline V gene, CDR1 is LGHNA and CDR2 is YNFKEQ. CDR3 loop: CASSPAHGLFYTPSYNEQFF. The CDR3 DNA follows: TGTGCCAGCAGCCCTGCCCATGGACTGTTCTATACACCCTCCTACAATGAGCAGTTCTTC.

V usage is TRBV6-5 and J usage is TRBJ2-3, with D possibly being TRBD1 or TRBD2 (5 bases each). The V and J ends lost 11 bases and 2 bases respectively, with 17 bases between them. Germline-derived CDR1 and CDR2 are MNHEY and SVGAGI. The CDR3 loop spans 14 amino acids. CDR3 sequence: CASTGWGPTDTQYF. CDR3 DNA: TGTGCCTCCACCGGTTGGGGACCCACAGATACGCAGTATTTT.

The chain employs TRBV29-1 and TRBJ1-4; 7 bases line up with TRBD1. V was pared by 5 bases and J by 6 bases, with 9 bases of the junction left unmatched. This CDR3 comprises 14 residues. Per the germline V gene, CDR1 is SQVTM and CDR2 is ANQGSEA. CDR3 amino acids: CSVPGGGQYEKLFF. For the CDR3, the DNA is TGCAGCGTTCCTGGGGGGGGACAGTATGAAAAACTGTTTTTT.

The gene calls are TRBV6-5 and TRBJ2-2, with TRBD1 identical over 10 bases. Trimming at V came to 0 bases and at J to 5 bases, leaving 3 bases not matched to a gene. Per germline, CDR1 MNHEY and CDR2 SVGAGI. This CDR3 has 16 residues. The CDR3 sequence: CASSYSTGGWTGELFF. The CDR3, as DNA: TGTGCCAGCAGTTACTCGACAGGGGGCTGGACCGGGGAGCTGTTTTTT.

This clonotype was detected only a few times. This chain links TRBV6-4 with TRBJ2-1; D might be TRBD2 (6 bases). CDR1 MRHNA and CDR2 SNTAGT come from the germline V gene. The CDR3 contains 13 residues. V shed 3 bases and J shed 6 bases, with 9 bases lying between them. The CDR3 loop is CASSEEEGNEQFF. CDR3 sequence (DNA): TGTGCCAGCAGTGAGGAGGAGGGCAATGAGCAGTTCTTC.

The rearrangement joins TRBV7-8 to TRBJ2-5, with D possibly TRBD1 on 7 matching bases. CDR1 and CDR2 (germline): SGHVS, FQNEAQ. This CDR3 has 14 residues. Trimming took 6 bases from V and 4 from J, leaving 15 bases between them. The CDR3 spells CASSSRGRGETQYF. CDR3 bases: TGTGCCAGCAGTAGTAGGGGGCGGGGAGAGACCCAGTACTTC.

For this clonotype: This may be a read error, as it is one base from a much larger clone. This chain links TRBV7-9 with TRBJ2-1, with D possibly TRBD2 on 5 matching bases. The CDR3 is 18 amino acids. From germline, CDR1 is SEHNR and CDR2 FQNEAQ (reference sequence). The V end was cut by 0 bases, the J end by 10 bases, with 25 bases between. CDR3 DNA: TGTGCCAGCAGCTTAGCTCCCGGAGGAGGTCCGAGCTCCTACGAGCAGTTCTTC. Its protein is CASSLAPGGGPSSYEQFF.

This sequence joins TRBV5-1 and TRBJ2-1, with D tentatively TRBD2 (6 bases). The germline V and J ends were trimmed by 2 bases and 3 bases, with 12 bases remaining between them. CDR1 and CDR2 (germline): SGHRS, YFSETQ. The CDR3 is 15 amino acids. This chain's CDR3 is CASSLRASDYNEQFF. CDR3 nucleotide sequence: TGCGCCAGCAGCTTACGGGCTAGCGACTACAATGAGCAGTTCTTC.

The chain joins TRBV20-1 to TRBJ2-7; no clear D. The V end lost 4 bases, the J end lost 1 base, and 8 bases lay between the germline ends. This CDR3 spans 12 amino acids. Germline V gives CDR1 DFQATT, CDR2 SNEGSKA (reference sequence). The CDR3 loop is CSAILPSYEQYF. In DNA, the CDR3 is TGCAGTGCTATACTACCATCCTACGAGCAGTACTTC.

Concerning this clonotype itself: An end of the junction does not agree with germline; a read error may underlie this. The CDR3 DNA reads as TGTGCCACCAGCGATTTGTTCGAGACCCAGTACTTC. Translation: CATSDLFETQYF. The gene calls are TRBV24-1 and TRBJ2-5; D is ambiguous. The CDR3 runs to 12 residues. Germline V gene data show CDR1 as KGHDR and CDR2 as SFDVKD.

The CDR3 nucleotides are TGCAGTGCTAGAGATTATAGGATTTCTAACTATGGCTACACCTTC. This encodes CSARDYRISNYGYTF. This chain links TRBV20-1 with TRBJ1-2; D unclear. The ends were cut back, 0 bases at V and 0 bases at J, with 11 bases in the middle. Germline V gene data show CDR1 as DFQATT and CDR2 as SNEGSKA (reference sequence). The CDR3 is 15 amino acids.

This clonotype was seen a handful of times. The rearrangement links TRBV20-1 to TRBJ2-1, with 8 positions matching TRBD1. Germline trimming cut 4 bases from V and 8 bases from J; bases unmatched to any gene: 7. CDR3 size: 13 residues. The germline CDR1 and CDR2 sequences are DFQATT and SNEGSKA (reference sequence). CDR3 sequence (DNA): TGCAGTGCTACAGGGGGCGCTCGGGATGAGCAGTTCTTC. As protein: CSATGGARDEQFF.

This clonotype turned up a few times. This sequence joins TRBV12-3 or TRBV12-4 and TRBJ2-7; TRBD2 matches 8 bases. This CDR3 region has 14 residues. J gave up 6 bases and V 5 bases, and 9 bases lay outside the gene matches. The CDR3 spells CASSPEREWGEQYF. CDR3 nucleotide sequence: TGTGCCAGCAGTCCCGAGCGGGAGTGGGGCGAGCAGTACTTC.

The CDR3 is CSANTRHAGLEQFF. The DNA for the CDR3 is TGCAGTGCTAACACCAGACACGCGGGATTAGAGCAGTTCTTC. This chain connects TRBV20-1 to TRBJ2-1; maybe TRBD2 (6 bases). The CDR3 length is 14 residues. The V gene's germline CDR1 is DFQATT and CDR2 SNEGSKA (reference sequence). V was pared by 4 bases and J by 10 bases, with 20 bases between.

The rearrangement uses TRBV4-2 and TRBJ1-2; D uncertain. Between the trimmed V and J ends, which lost 3 bases and 3 bases, there was a span of 14 bases. The V gene's germline CDR1 is LGHNA and CDR2 YNFKEQ. The CDR3 sequence is 15 residues long. CDR3 residues: CASSQDTRSDYGYTF. CDR3 nucleotides: TGTGCCAGCAGCCAGGATACCCGGTCGGACTATGGCTACACCTTC.

This rearrangement joins TRBV6-5 to TRBJ2-1; possible D gene TRBD1, 7 bases. The CDR3 runs 17 residues. Per germline, CDR1 MNHEY and CDR2 SVGAGI. Trimming left V 4 bases short and J 6 bases short, with 22 bases between. CDR3 region: CASSLSWYRGLSNEQFF. Here the CDR3 DNA reads TGTGCCAGCAGTTTATCCTGGTACAGGGGACTGTCCAATGAGCAGTTCTTC.

This clonotype was detected once. This sequence joins TRBV7-2 and TRBJ2-1; possibly TRBD2 for D (5 bases). CDR3 length: 15 amino acids. Between the trimmed V and J ends, which lost 2 bases and 5 bases, there was a span of 13 bases. Germline V lookup: CDR1 SGHTA, CDR2 FQGNSA. The CDR3: CASSLNGKDNNEQFF. The CDR3 nucleotides are TGTGCCAGCAGCTTAAACGGGAAGGATAACAATGAGCAGTTCTTC.

The rearrangement joins TRBV29-1 to TRBJ2-2; 8 bases line up with TRBD1. This CDR3 has 12 amino acids. V shed 6 bases, J shed 6 bases, and the junction held 3 bases outside the gene matches. Looked up from germline, CDR1 is SQVTM and CDR2 is ANQGSEA. The chain's CDR3 is CSVMTGAGELFF. In DNA, the CDR3 is TGCAGCGTGATGACAGGGGCCGGGGAGCTGTTTTTT.

V usage is TRBV2 and J usage is TRBJ1-1, with TRBD1 matching 9 bases. Trimming cost V 6 bases and J 4 bases; bases outside gene matches: 12. The CDR3 is made up of 16 amino acids. The germline V gene encodes CDR1 SNHLY and CDR2 FYNNEI. The CDR3 DNA is TGTGCCAGCAGGGGACAGGGTGGTATCGGGTTCACTGAAGCTTTCTTT. Amino acids: CASRGQGGIGFTEAFF.

The chain links TRBV7-2 to TRBJ2-1; D remains unclear. Germline CDR1 reads SGHTA; CDR2 reads FQGNSA. The CDR3 runs 15 residues. Trimming took off 1 base at V and 5 bases at J, with 12 bases between the two ends. The CDR3 spells CASSLVVLDDNEQFF. The CDR3, as DNA: TGTGCCAGCAGCTTAGTGGTTCTAGATGACAATGAGCAGTTCTTC.

The rearrangement links TRBV3-1 to TRBJ2-5; no clear D. The tail of the sequence fits TRBJ2-7 better, so the J call may be wrong. CDR1 and CDR2 from the germline V gene are LGHDT and YNNKEL (reference sequence). The CDR3 extends over 14 amino acids. CDR3: CASSQAESTYEQYF. The CDR3 DNA sequence: TGTGCCAGCAGCCAAGCAGAGTCGACCTACGAGCAGTACTTC.